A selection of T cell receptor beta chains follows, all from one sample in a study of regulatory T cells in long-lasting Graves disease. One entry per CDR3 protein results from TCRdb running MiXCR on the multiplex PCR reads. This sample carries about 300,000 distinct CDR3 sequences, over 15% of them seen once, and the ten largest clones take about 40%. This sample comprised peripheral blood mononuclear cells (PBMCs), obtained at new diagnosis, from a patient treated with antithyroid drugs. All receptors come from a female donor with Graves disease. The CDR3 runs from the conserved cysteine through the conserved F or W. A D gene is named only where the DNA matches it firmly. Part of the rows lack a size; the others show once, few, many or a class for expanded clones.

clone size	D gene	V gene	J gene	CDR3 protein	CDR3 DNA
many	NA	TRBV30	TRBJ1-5	CAWSERLIGNQPQHF	TGTGCCTGGAGTGAAAGACTCATTGGCAATCAGCCCCAGCATTTT
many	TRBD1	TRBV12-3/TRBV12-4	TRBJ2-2	CASGDRGQNTGELFF	TGTGCCAGTGGGGACAGGGGGCAGAACACCGGGGAGCTGTTTTTT
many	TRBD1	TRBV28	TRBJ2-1	CASSLVGQGRYNEQFF	TGTGCCAGCAGTTTAGTAGGACAGGGGCGGTACAATGAGCAGTTCTTC
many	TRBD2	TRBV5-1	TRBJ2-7	CASTSFLAEGNYEQYF	TGCGCCAGCACCTCGTTCCTAGCGGAAGGGAACTACGAGCAGTACTTC
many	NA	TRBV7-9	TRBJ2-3	CASSRRYTDTQYF	TGTGCCAGCAGCCGGCGATACACAGATACGCAGTATTTT
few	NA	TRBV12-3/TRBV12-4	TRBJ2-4	CASSFHLSPEFATKNIQYF	TGTGCCAGCAGTTTTCATCTAAGTCCGGAGTTTGCAACCAAAAACATTCAGTACTTC
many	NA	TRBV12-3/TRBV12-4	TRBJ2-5	CASSQGAETQYF	TGTGCCAGCAGCCAAGGGGCGGAGACCCAGTACTTC
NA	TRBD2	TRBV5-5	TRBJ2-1	CASSLLTSGDNEQFF	TGTGCCAGCAGCTTGTTGACTAGCGGAGACAATGAGCAGTTCTTC
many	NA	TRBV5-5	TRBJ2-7	CASRAASGYEQYF	TGTGCCAGCAGGGCTGCAAGTGGCTACGAGCAGTACTTC
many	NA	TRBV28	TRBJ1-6	CASSSNEGFSPLHF	TGTGCCAGCAGTAGTAACGAGGGGTTTTCACCCCTCCACTTT
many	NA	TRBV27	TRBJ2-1	CASSLSVQGNNEQFF	TGTGCCAGCAGTTTATCGGTCCAGGGAAACAATGAGCAGTTCTTC
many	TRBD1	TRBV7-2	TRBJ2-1	CASSPQTGQVEQFF	TGTGCCAGCAGCCCCCAGACAGGGCAGGTTGAGCAGTTCTTC
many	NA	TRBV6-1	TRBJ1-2	CASSFQGNGYTF	TGTGCCAGCAGCTTCCAGGGAAACGGCTACACCTTC
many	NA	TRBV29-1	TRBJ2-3	CSVSTGTDTQYF	TGCAGCGTCTCCACGGGGACAGATACGCAGTATTTT
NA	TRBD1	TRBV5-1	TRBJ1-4	CASSQGDRGGANEKLSF	TGCGCCAGCAGCCAAGGGGACAGGGGAGGTGCTAATGAAAAACTGTCTTTT
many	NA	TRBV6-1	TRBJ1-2	CASSPGGNYGYTF	TGTGCCAGCAGTCCGGGGGGAAACTATGGCTACACCTTC
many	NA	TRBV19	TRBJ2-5	CASSITGETQYF	TGTGCCAGTAGTATCACGGGGGAGACCCAGTACTTC
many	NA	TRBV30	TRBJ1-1	CACRKGSNTEAFF	TGTGCTTGTAGGAAGGGGTCGAACACTGAAGCTTTCTTT
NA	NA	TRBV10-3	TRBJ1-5	CAISATGPPQHF	TGTGCCATCAGCGCTACAGGGCCGCCCCAGCATTTT
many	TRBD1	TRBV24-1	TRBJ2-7	CATSDVPDRGHEQYF	TGTGCCACCAGTGACGTCCCGGACAGGGGACACGAGCAGTACTTC
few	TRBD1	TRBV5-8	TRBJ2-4	CASSRGTGKNIQYF	TGTGCCAGCAGCCGCGGGACAGGAAAAAACATTCAGTACTTC
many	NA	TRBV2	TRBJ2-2	CASLNGRNTGELFF	TGTGCCAGCCTCAACGGGAGAAACACCGGGGAGCTGTTTTTT
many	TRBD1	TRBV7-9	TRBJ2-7	CASSLPGQHYEQYF	TGTGCCAGCAGCCTGCCGGGACAGCACTACGAGCAGTACTTC
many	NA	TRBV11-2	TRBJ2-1	CASSSLLVPYNEQFF	TGTGCCAGCAGCTCCCTACTCGTGCCCTACAATGAGCAGTTCTTC
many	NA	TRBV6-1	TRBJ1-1	CASSTGHPNTEAFF	TGTGCCAGCAGCACGGGACACCCGAACACTGAAGCTTTCTTT
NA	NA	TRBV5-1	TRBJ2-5	CASSLTGTPQETQYF	TGCGCCAGCAGCCTGACAGGAACACCCCAAGAGACCCAGTACTTC
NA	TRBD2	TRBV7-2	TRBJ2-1	CASSNGLAGGSREYNEQFF	TGTGCCAGCAGCAATGGACTAGCGGGAGGTTCTAGGGAATACAATGAGCAGTTCTTC
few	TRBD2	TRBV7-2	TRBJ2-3	CASSSLAGAPDTQYF	TGTGCCAGCAGCTCCCTAGCGGGAGCCCCAGATACGCAGTATTTT
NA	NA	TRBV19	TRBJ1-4	CASSPRPGHSTNEKLFF	TGTGCCAGTAGTCCCCGACCGGGACATTCAACTAATGAAAAACTGTTTTTT
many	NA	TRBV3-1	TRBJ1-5	CASSQGPGGNQPQHF	TGTGCCAGCAGCCAAGGCCCGGGAGGCAATCAGCCCCAGCATTTT
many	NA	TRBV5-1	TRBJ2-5	CASSLGQHSQETQYF	TGCGCCAGCAGCTTAGGGCAGCACAGCCAAGAGACCCAGTACTTC
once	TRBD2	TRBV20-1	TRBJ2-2	CSATGVAGGRFTGELFF	TGCAGTGCTACCGGGGTAGCGGGAGGGCGGTTCACCGGGGAGCTGTTTTTT
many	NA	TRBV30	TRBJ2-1	CAWSPNLLSYNEQFF	TGTGCCTGGAGTCCGAATCTGTTATCCTACAATGAGCAGTTCTTC
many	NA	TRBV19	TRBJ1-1	CASSPFGAPGTEAFF	TGTGCCAGTAGTCCCTTCGGTGCTCCGGGAACTGAAGCTTTCTTT
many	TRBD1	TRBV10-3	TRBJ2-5	CAISDRGYETQYF	TGTGCCATCAGTGACAGGGGGTATGAGACCCAGTACTTC
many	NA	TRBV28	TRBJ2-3	CASSLGPVDTQYF	TGTGCCAGCAGCCTTGGACCGGTAGATACGCAGTATTTT
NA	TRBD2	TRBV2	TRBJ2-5	CASSETGLAGSEEAQYF	TGTGCCAGCAGTGAAACAGGACTAGCGGGAAGCGAAGAAGCCCAGTACTTC
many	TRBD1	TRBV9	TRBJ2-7	CASSVGTGSSYEQYF	TGTGCCAGCAGCGTCGGGACAGGTAGCTCCTACGAGCAGTACTTC
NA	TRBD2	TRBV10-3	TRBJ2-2	CAITSLAGNTGELFF	TGTGCCATCACGTCGCTAGCGGGGAACACCGGGGAGCTGTTTTTT
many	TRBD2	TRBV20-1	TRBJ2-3	CSASGLAGGADTQYF	TGCAGTGCTAGCGGGCTAGCGGGAGGCGCGGATACGCAGTATTTT
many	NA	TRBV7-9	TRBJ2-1	CASSLVQRNEQFF	TGTGCCAGCAGCTTAGTTCAGCGCAATGAGCAGTTCTTC
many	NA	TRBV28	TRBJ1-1	CASSLAGGGGYTEAFF	TGTGCCAGCAGTTTGGCTGGGGGGGGTGGGTACACTGAAGCTTTCTTT
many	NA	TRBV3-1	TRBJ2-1	CASSPKSLGNEQFF	TGTGCCAGCAGCCCCAAGTCGCTGGGCAATGAGCAGTTCTTC